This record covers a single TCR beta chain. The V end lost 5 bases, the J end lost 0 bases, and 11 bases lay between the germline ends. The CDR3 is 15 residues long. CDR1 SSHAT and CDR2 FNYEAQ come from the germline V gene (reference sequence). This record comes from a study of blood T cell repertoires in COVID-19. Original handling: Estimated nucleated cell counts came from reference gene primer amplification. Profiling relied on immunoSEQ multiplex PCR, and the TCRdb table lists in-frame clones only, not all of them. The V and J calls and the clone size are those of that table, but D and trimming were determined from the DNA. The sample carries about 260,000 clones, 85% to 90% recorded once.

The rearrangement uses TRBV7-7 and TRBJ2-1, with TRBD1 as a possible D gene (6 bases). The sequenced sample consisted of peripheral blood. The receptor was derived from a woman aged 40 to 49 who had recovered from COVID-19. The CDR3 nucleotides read TGTGCCAGCAGCCCACAGGGTTTCTCCTACAATGAGCAGTTCTTC. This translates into CASSPQGFSYNEQFF.